The 9 T cell receptor beta chains below all came from one sample that was sequenced in a study of T cells after yellow fever vaccination. TCRdb analysed the 5' RACE reads with MiXCR anew, one entry per CDR3 protein. The sample lists about 30,000 distinct CDR3 sequences; approximately 4.4% were seen once. The sample was CD8+ T cells sorted from PBMCs, taken 5 days after the yellow fever booster vaccination. These receptors were obtained from a man aged 30-40 years who received the YFV17D yellow fever vaccine.

In the case of this clonotype: Just one base apart from a much larger clone, this may be a read error. The V and J genes are TRBV6-1 and TRBJ2-6; D uncertain. Germline V gene sequence: CDR1 MNHNS, CDR2 SASEGT. CDR3 length: 14 residues. CDR3 nucleotides: TGTGCCAGCAACAGAAACTCTGGGTCCAACGTCCTGACTTTC. This gives the protein CASNRNSGSNVLTF.

This clonotype was counted at least ten times. The chain carries TRBV10-2 and TRBJ2-1; possible D gene TRBD1, 5 bases. Between the trimmed V and J ends, which lost 3 bases and 2 bases, there was a span of 14 bases. Germline V lookup: CDR1 WSHSY, CDR2 SAAADI. The CDR3 has 16 amino acids. Here the CDR3 reads CASSEIVGAPYNEQFF. The CDR3 coding sequence is TGCGCCAGCAGTGAAATCGTAGGGGCCCCCTACAATGAGCAGTTCTTC.

This clonotype occurred many times. The rearrangement joins TRBV5-1 to TRBJ1-1; maybe TRBD1 (5 bases). The CDR3 consists of 14 residues. In germline, CDR1 is SGHRS, CDR2 YFSETQ. The germline V and J ends were trimmed by 3 bases and 4 bases, with 13 bases remaining between them. CDR3 protein: CASSSGGTGTEAFF. The CDR3 region has the DNA TGCGCCAGCAGCTCAGGCGGGACGGGCACTGAAGCTTTCTTT.

The sample holds many counts of this clonotype. The rearrangement joins TRBV6-5 to TRBJ2-7, with 7 bases that match TRBD1. Germline trimming cut 0 bases from V and 4 bases from J; bases unmatched to any gene: 3. The V gene's germline CDR1 is MNHEY and CDR2 SVGAGI. This CDR3 has 14 amino acids. The CDR3 sequence: CASSYSGTEYEQYF. In DNA form, the CDR3 reads TGTGCCAGCAGTTACTCTGGGACAGAGTACGAGCAGTACTTC.

This clonotype was counted ten times or more. The chain combines TRBV11-2 with TRBJ2-2, with D perhaps given as TRBD1 or TRBD2 (6 bases each). Trimming stripped 5 bases from V and 7 bases from J, with 20 bases between. CDR3 size: 16 residues. Germline V gene data show CDR1 as SGHAT and CDR2 as FQNNGV. The DNA for the CDR3 is TGTGCCAGCAGCCCCAAGGGGGACTCCTCAGTCGGGGAGCTGTTTTTT. This codes for CASSPKGDSSVGELFF.

The table lists this clonotype with many counts. V and J are TRBV6-2 or TRBV6-3 and TRBJ2-7; D remains unclear. The ends were cut back, 6 bases at V and 3 bases at J, with 9 bases in the middle. Germline values: CDR1 MNHEY, CDR2 SVGEGT. The CDR3 contains 12 residues. DNA of the CDR3: TGTGCCAGCAGCAAGACCGACTACGAGCAGTACTTC. This sequence encodes CASSKTDYEQYF.

This CDR3 is CASSSTGGRGYEQYF. CDR3 nucleotides: TGTGCCAGCAGCTCAACAGGGGGCCGGGGATACGAGCAGTACTTC. The gene calls are TRBV7-3 and TRBJ2-7, with TRBD1 identical over 9 bases. The CDR3 consists of 15 residues. The junction had 8 bases not matched to a gene; V was cut back by 4 bases and J by 4 bases. CDR1 SGHTA and CDR2 FQGTGA come from the germline V gene. Full variable domain (outside the CDR3, taken from reference TRBV7-3 and TRBJ2-7): GAGVSQTPSNKVTEKGKYVELRCDPISGHTALYWYRQSLGQGPEFLIYFQGTGAADDSGLPNDRFFAVRPEGSVSTLKIQRTERGDSAVYLCASSSTGGRGYEQYFGPGTRLTVT.

This clonotype was recorded many times. CDR3 bases: TGTGCCACCAGCAGAGGGGACAGGGCCACCGGGGAGCTGTTTTTT. It encodes CATSRGDRATGELFF. The chain uses TRBV15 and TRBJ2-2; 9 positions agree with TRBD1. Looked up from germline, CDR1 is LNHNV and CDR2 is YYDKDF (reference sequence). This CDR3 is built from 15 residues. Trimming cost V 1 base and J 4 bases; bases outside gene matches: 1.

This clonotype was recorded at least ten times. The rearrangement links TRBV11-2 to TRBJ2-7; tentatively, D is TRBD1 (6 bases). This CDR3 region has 16 residues. Trimming shortened V by 5 bases and J by 3 bases, and 20 bases separated the two germline ends. In germline, CDR1 is SGHAT, CDR2 FQNNGV. CDR3 sequence (DNA): TGTGCCAGCAGCATGCTTTTTGGACAGAGCATCTACGAGCAGTACTTC. This translates into CASSMLFGQSIYEQYF.